This TCR beta chain was sequenced for a study of memory CD4+ T cells and cytomegalovirus serostatus. V was clipped by 4 bases and J by 5 bases; unmatched bases: 10. CDR1 SGHVS and CDR2 FQNEAQ come from the germline V gene. There are 15 residues in the CDR3. Clones were sequenced by immunoSEQ multiplex PCR, and TCRdb holds only the in-frame ones, with some missing. The sample lists tens of thousands of clones, more than 70% occurring once. Study-level points and caveats: Suggested: most of the CMV-linked TCR signature lies in CD4+ memory cells.

Concerning this clone: Its antigen is not identified.

Single viable CD3+CD4+CD8-CD45RO+ cells were sorted as the memory CD4+ T cells. The source of this sequence is an adult in good health and CMV-seronegative. Some clones in this sample may be carry-over from other donors' samples. The rearrangement joins TRBV7-8 to TRBJ2-7, with TRBD1 matching over 8 bases. Sequenced input: memory CD4+ T cells from blood. The CDR3 nucleotides are TGTGCCAGCAGCTGGGGACAGGAAAGGGTTGACGAGCAGTACTTC. Translated: CASSWGQERVDEQYF.